These 23 T cell receptor beta chains were sequenced from one sample in a study of cytomegalovirus exposure and HLA in healthy donors. The primer mix had 60 Vbeta and 13 Jbeta primers. Assay used: immunoSEQ multiplex PCR; TCRdb lists only in-frame clones, some missing. The sample contains over 150,000 clones, 82% of which appear only once. What was sequenced was PBMCs. These TCRs come from a woman aged 45-59 years in good health and CMV-seropositive.

The rearrangement uses TRBV4-1 and TRBJ2-1; TRBD2 agrees at 9 bases. After removal of 2 bases from V and 4 bases from J, the junction contained 3 bases not matched to a gene. Per germline, CDR1 MGHRA and CDR2 YSYEKL. The CDR3 consists of 15 residues. The CDR3 nucleotides read TGCGCCAGCAGCCAATTAGCGGGGGCTTACAATGAGCAGTTCTTC. Translated: CASSQLAGAYNEQFF.

This chain links TRBV11-2 with TRBJ1-1; D ambiguous. Germline V gene data show CDR1 as SGHAT and CDR2 as FQNNGV. Trimming cost V 7 bases and J 0 bases, with 9 bases left between them. This CDR3 comprises 13 residues. CDR3 residues: CASTIKVNTEAFF. The CDR3 bases are TGTGCCAGCACTATTAAAGTGAACACTGAAGCTTTCTTT.

This chain uses TRBV10-2 with TRBJ2-7, with 12 bases that match TRBD1. Looked up from germline, CDR1 is WSHSY and CDR2 is SAAADI. After removal of 6 bases from V and 3 bases from J, the junction contained 6 bases not matched to a gene. The CDR3 covers 15 residues. The CDR3 reads CASSPGQGASYEQYF. The CDR3, as DNA: TGCGCCAGCAGCCCGGGACAGGGGGCTAGCTACGAGCAGTACTTC.

The count of this clone is one. The chain recombines TRBV6-6 with TRBJ1-2; tentative D call: TRBD1 (5 bases). Trimming removed 4 bases from V and 0 bases from J, with 12 bases in between. The CDR3 extends over 15 amino acids. CDR1 MNHNY and CDR2 SVGAGI come from the germline V gene (reference sequence). CDR3 amino acids: CASSSGGTTNYGYTF. DNA for the CDR3: TGTGCCAGCAGTTCGGGGGGGACCACTAACTATGGCTACACCTTC.

The chain is built from TRBV28 and TRBJ1-1; no clear D. Looked up from germline, CDR1 is MDHEN and CDR2 is SYDVKM. The CDR3 runs to 20 residues. Deletions cut 4 bases from V and 3 bases from J, with 30 bases between. CDR3 sequence: CASSSAQQMVVVGWYTEAFF. The CDR3 nucleotides are TGTGCCAGCAGTTCCGCCCAACAGATGGTCGTTGTCGGTTGGTACACTGAAGCTTTCTTT.

The CDR3 is CASSPSGLLYSQETQYF. CDR3 DNA sequence: TGTGCCAGCAGCCCATCAGGACTATTATACTCCCAAGAGACCCAGTACTTC. This rearrangement joins TRBV9 to TRBJ2-5; possible D gene TRBD2, 6 bases. The CDR3 extends over 17 amino acids. The ends were cut back, 4 bases at V and 1 base at J, with 20 bases in the middle. Germline V gene sequence: CDR1 SGDLS, CDR2 YYNGEE.

The chain is built from TRBV9 and TRBJ1-2, with D possibly being TRBD1 (5 bases). The germline CDR1 and CDR2 sequences are SGDLS and YYNGEE. V was clipped by 0 bases and J by 0 bases, with 9 bases between them. This CDR3 has 15 amino acids. The CDR3 DNA is TGTGCCAGCAGCGTAGGACAGCTAACTAACTATGGCTACACCTTC. Its protein is CASSVGQLTNYGYTF.

CDR3 DNA: TGTGCCAGCAAGCAACGGGGGGCCGGGGGTACGCAGTATTTT. This encodes CASKQRGAGGTQYF. The V gene is TRBV5-6, the J gene TRBJ2-3, with D tentatively TRBD2 (7 bases). CDR3 size: 14 residues. The germline V and J ends were trimmed by 6 bases and 8 bases, with 19 bases remaining between them. CDR1 SGHDT and CDR2 YYEEEE come from the germline V gene.

This clone came up once. The rearrangement uses TRBV5-1 and TRBJ2-2, with D uncertain. This CDR3 has 15 amino acids. With 7 bases removed from V and 0 bases from J, the gap between germline ends came to 13 bases. CDR1 and CDR2 from the germline V gene are SGHRS and YFSETQ. In nucleotides, the CDR3 is TGCGCCAGCCGCTACATTACCGCGAACACCGGGGAGCTGTTTTTT. This gives the protein CASRYITANTGELFF.

A few counts support this clone. The rearrangement links TRBV6-5 to TRBJ1-5; unclear D gene. The V and J ends lost 0 bases and 0 bases respectively, with 9 bases between them. The CDR3 has 16 amino acids. From germline, CDR1 is MNHEY and CDR2 SVGAGI. This chain's CDR3 is CASSYSNPDSNQPQHF. The DNA for the CDR3 is TGTGCCAGCAGTTACTCGAACCCAGATAGCAATCAGCCCCAGCATTTT.

This sequence joins TRBV7-6 and TRBJ1-3; a weak D match, TRBD1 (6 bases). Germline CDR1 and CDR2: SGHVS and FNYEAQ. Between the trimmed V and J ends, which lost 6 bases and 2 bases, there was a span of 8 bases. The CDR3 runs 13 residues. CDR3 in DNA: TGTGCCAGCAGTCGACAGGCTGGAAACACCATATATTTT. Its translation: CASSRQAGNTIYF.

In nucleotides, the CDR3 is TGTGCCAGTAGTCCTGTCCGGGGGGACGGTCAGCCCCAGCATTTT. Its protein is CASSPVRGDGQPQHF. The chain uses TRBV19 and TRBJ1-5; D is perhaps TRBD1 (5 bases). The V gene lost 5 bases and the J gene lost 6 bases, with 17 bases spanning the gap. The CDR3 extends over 15 amino acids. Germline values: CDR1 LNHDA, CDR2 SQIVND (reference sequence).

This clone has only one observation. The genes are TRBV5-1 and TRBJ2-5, with TRBD1 as a possible D gene (5 bases). V was shortened by 1 base and J by 2 bases, with 9 bases between the two germline ends. Looked up from germline, CDR1 is SGHRS and CDR2 is YFSETQ. This CDR3 is 14 amino acids long. CDR3 amino acids: CASSLLSGQETQYF. CDR3 sequence (DNA): TGCGCCAGCAGCTTGCTGTCAGGGCAAGAGACCCAGTACTTC.

This clone was seen only once. V and J are TRBV7-9 and TRBJ1-1; D unclear. The CDR3 loop spans 14 amino acids. Germline assignment: CDR1 SEHNR and CDR2 FQNEAQ (reference sequence). V was cut by 0 bases and J by 2 bases, with 7 bases left in between. CDR3 in amino acids: CASSLATENTEAFF. The CDR3, as DNA: TGTGCCAGCAGCTTAGCCACAGAAAACACTGAAGCTTTCTTT.

This clone appeared a single time. This sequence joins TRBV27 and TRBJ2-7; TRBD1 matches 7 bases. Per germline, CDR1 MNHEY and CDR2 SMNVEV (reference sequence). There are 17 residues in the CDR3. V shed 6 bases and J 4 bases; nucleotides not matched to a gene: 18. CDR3 sequence (DNA): TGTGCCAGCAGATATGCCTCGACAGGGTTGTCCGGGTACGAGCAGTACTTC. Translation: CASRYASTGLSGYEQYF.

With regard to this clone: Additional DNA sequences in this sample encode the identical CDR3. The genes are TRBV18 and TRBJ1-1, with TRBD1 matching over 8 bases. Germline CDR1 is KGHSH and CDR2 is LQKENI. After removal of 3 bases from V and 3 bases from J, the junction contained 3 bases not matched to a gene. This CDR3 comprises 14 residues. CDR3 DNA: TGTGCCAGCTCACCGGGGACAGGAGACACTGAAGCTTTCTTT. Translating gives CASSPGTGDTEAFF.

This clone occurred a few times. The rearrangement links TRBV5-4 to TRBJ2-2; D uncertain. Germline V gene data show CDR1 as SGHNT and CDR2 as YYREEE (reference sequence). The CDR3 totals 13 residues. With 4 bases removed from V and 6 bases from J, the gap between germline ends came to 10 bases. The CDR3 here is CASSPTEPGELFF. The CDR3 DNA is TGTGCCAGCAGCCCCACGGAGCCCGGGGAGCTGTTTTTT.

The gene calls are TRBV28 and TRBJ2-5; D may be TRBD2 (5 bases). The CDR3 loop spans 15 amino acids. Deletions cut 7 bases from V and 1 base from J, with 16 bases between. Germline lookup yields CDR1 MDHEN and CDR2 SYDVKM. The CDR3 region is CASTPSEGGQETQYF. The CDR3 nucleotides are TGTGCCAGCACCCCGTCGGAAGGAGGCCAAGAGACCCAGTACTTC.

The genes are TRBV5-1 and TRBJ2-1; 8 bases are shared with TRBD2. Germline-derived CDR1 and CDR2 are SGHRS and YFSETQ. The ends lost 0 bases at V and 4 bases at J; junction bases unmatched: 6. The CDR3 length is 16 residues. Here the CDR3 reads CASSLAGGTTYNEQFF. The CDR3 coding sequence is TGCGCCAGCAGCTTGGCGGGGGGGACTACTTACAATGAGCAGTTCTTC.

This clone was picked up one time. The chain joins TRBV4-3 to TRBJ1-4, with a possible D match to TRBD1 (5 bases). This CDR3 is built from 16 residues. V was trimmed by 2 bases and J by 0 bases, leaving 10 bases between them. Germline CDR1 is LGHNA and CDR2 is YSLEER. For the CDR3, the DNA is TGCGCCAGCAGCCAAAACCCAGGGACAACTAATGAAAAACTGTTTTTT. Protein: CASSQNPGTTNEKLFF.

A note on this clone: A read error may account for a junction end that differs from germline. The genes are TRBV6-1 and TRBJ2-2; 7 bases agree with TRBD2. CDR1 is MNHNS and CDR2 is SASEGT in the germline V gene. The CDR3 consists of 16 residues. CDR3 in amino acids: CAISERGGRNTGELFF. DNA for the CDR3: TGTGCCATCAGTGAGCGGGGCGGGAGAAACACCGGGGAGCTGTTTTTT.

The chain's CDR3 is CASSLKGWSYNEQFF. The CDR3 nucleotides are TGCGCCAGCAGCTTGAAGGGGTGGTCCTACAATGAGCAGTTCTTC. The chain recombines TRBV5-1 with TRBJ2-1, with D tentatively TRBD1 (5 bases). The V end lost 1 base, the J end lost 1 base, and 9 bases lay between the germline ends. Per the germline V gene, CDR1 is SGHRS and CDR2 is YFSETQ. The CDR3 consists of 15 residues.

The chain couples TRBV29-1 to TRBJ2-3; D gene ambiguous. Germline assignment: CDR1 SQVTM and CDR2 ANQGSEA. This CDR3 is built from 12 residues. Trimming took 2 bases from V and 3 from J, leaving 6 bases between them. The CDR3 is CSVESPTDTQYF. The CDR3 nucleotides are TGCAGCGTTGAAAGCCCGACAGATACGCAGTATTTT.